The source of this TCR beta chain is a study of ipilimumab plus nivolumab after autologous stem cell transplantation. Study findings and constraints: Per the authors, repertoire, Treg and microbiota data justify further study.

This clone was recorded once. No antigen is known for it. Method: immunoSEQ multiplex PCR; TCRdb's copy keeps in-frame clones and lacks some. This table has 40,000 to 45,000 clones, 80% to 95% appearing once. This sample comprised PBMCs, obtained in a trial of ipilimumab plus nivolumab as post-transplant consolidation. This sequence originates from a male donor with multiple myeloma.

For the CDR3, the DNA is TGCGCCAGCAGCTTGGTGGGGGAAATCGATGGCTACACCTTC. It codes for CASSLVGEIDGYTF. The chain uses TRBV5-1 and TRBJ1-2; a possible D gene is TRBD1 (5 bases). The CDR3 spans 14 residues. V shed 0 bases and J shed 6 bases, with 12 bases lying between them. CDR1 is SGHRS and CDR2 is YFSETQ in the germline V gene. Using reference TRBV5-1 and TRBJ1-2 for the parts outside the CDR3, the full variable domain is KAGVTQTPRYLIKTRGQQVTLSCSPISGHRSVSWYQQTPGQGLQFLFEYFSETQRNKGNFPGRFSGRQFSNSRSEMNVSTLELGDSALYLCASSLVGEIDGYTFGSGTRLTVV.